One sample yielded the 14 T cell receptor beta chains listed below, sequenced in a study of blood T cell repertoires in COVID-19. Clones were sequenced by immunoSEQ multiplex PCR, and TCRdb holds only the in-frame ones, with some missing. The table has more than 110,000 clones, over 75% seen once; the top ten hold around 3.2%. Sequencing input: PBMCs or T cells enriched from blood (not recorded which). The receptors originated from a woman aged 50 to 60 who had recovered from COVID-19.

The gene calls are TRBV5-1 and TRBJ2-1; D possibly corresponds to TRBD2 (6 bases). This CDR3 has 13 amino acids. CDR1 and CDR2 (germline): SGHRS, YFSETQ. The ends were cut back, 4 bases at V and 9 bases at J, with 14 bases in the middle. CDR3 nucleotides: TGCGCCAGCAGCGGGGGGTCCCTAGGTGAGCAGTTCTTC. Encoded protein: CASSGGSLGEQFF.

The chain recombines TRBV11-2 with TRBJ2-3, with 9 bases lining up with TRBD2. The CDR3 is made up of 16 amino acids. After removal of 6 bases from V and 2 bases from J, the junction contained 9 bases not matched to a gene. Germline V gene lookup returns CDR1 SGHAT and CDR2 FQNNGV. CDR3 coding DNA: TGTGCCAGCAGTATAAAAAGCGGGGGGACCACAGATACGCAGTATTTT. Translation: CASSIKSGGTTDTQYF.

This clone was found a few times. The chain links TRBV7-3 to TRBJ1-6; D not resolved. The germline V gene encodes CDR1 SGHTA and CDR2 FQGTGA. This CDR3 is 14 amino acids long. The V end was cut by 1 base, the J end by 7 bases, with 8 bases between. CDR3 in amino acids: CASSLNRGNSPLHF. CDR3 nucleotide sequence: TGTGCCAGCAGCTTAAACCGCGGCAATTCACCCCTCCACTTT.

The chain links TRBV4-1 to TRBJ2-1, with 8 bases that match TRBD2. The germline V gene has CDR1 MGHRA and CDR2 YSYEKL. The CDR3 covers 17 residues. Trimming removed 4 bases from V and 5 bases from J; junction bases left unmatched: 13. CDR3 DNA sequence: TGCGCCAGCAGCCTGTTATCCCCCGGGACTAGGGACAATGAGCAGTTCTTC. As protein: CASSLLSPGTRDNEQFF.

V usage is TRBV10-3 and J usage is TRBJ2-5; 7 bases map to TRBD1. This CDR3 has 17 residues. After removal of 0 bases from V and 2 bases from J, the junction contained 9 bases not matched to a gene. Germline loops: CDR1 ENHRY, CDR2 SYGVKD. This chain's CDR3 is CAISESDREADQETQYF. The CDR3 nucleotides are TGTGCCATCAGTGAGTCTGACAGGGAAGCGGATCAAGAGACCCAGTACTTC.

The rearrangement uses TRBV3-1 (or the pseudogene TRBV3-2) and TRBJ1-1; D not certain. Trimming removed 4 bases at V and 1 base at J, with 13 bases between. Germline CDR1 reads LGHDT; CDR2 reads YNNKEL (reference sequence). CDR3 length equals 15 residues. The CDR3 nucleotides are TGTGCCAGCAGCCCCAGTTGGCGAGGGAACACTGAAGCTTTCTTT. It specifies CASSPSWRGNTEAFF.

The V gene is TRBV18, the J gene TRBJ1-5; D unclear. Germline V gene sequence: CDR1 KGHSH, CDR2 LQKENI. The CDR3 has 15 amino acids. The V and J ends lost 1 base and 4 bases respectively, with 11 bases between them. The CDR3 nucleotides are TGTGCCAGCTCACCACAGGGAGGTGGTAATCAGCCCCAGCATTTT. This encodes CASSPQGGGNQPQHF. The complete variable domain, with remaining parts taken from reference TRBV18 and TRBJ1-5, reads NAGVMQNPRHLVRRRGQEARLRCSPMKGHSHVYWYRQLPEEGLKFMVYLQKENIIDESGMPKERFSAEFPKEGPSILRIQQVVRGDSAAYFCASSPQGGGNQPQHFGDGTRLSIL.

In its sample, this clone was seen a few times. This chain joins TRBV5-4 and TRBJ2-2; 7 bases align to TRBD2. There are 15 residues in the CDR3. The V gene end was trimmed by 3 bases and the J gene end by 5 bases; junction bases not matched to a gene: 7. Per germline, CDR1 SGHNT and CDR2 YYREEE (reference sequence). The CDR3 DNA is TGTGCCAGCAGCTCCTGGGGACTACGGACCGGGGAGCTGTTTTTT. Translation: CASSSWGLRTGELFF.

This chain joins TRBV19 and TRBJ2-1; a possible D gene is TRBD1 (5 bases). This CDR3 has 15 amino acids. Germline CDR1 is LNHDA and CDR2 is SQIVND (reference sequence). Trimming removed 5 bases from V and 2 bases from J, with 13 bases in between. CDR3 in DNA: TGTGCCAGTAGTCAAATGATAGGGGCCTACAATGAGCAGTTCTTC. This encodes CASSQMIGAYNEQFF.

The chain carries TRBV19 and TRBJ2-1, with a weak D call TRBD1 (6 bases). CDR1 and CDR2 (germline): LNHDA, SQIVND (reference sequence). The CDR3 spans 14 residues. V was shortened by 4 bases and J by 2 bases, with 9 bases between the two germline ends. The CDR3 DNA reads TGTGCCAGTAGTAAAACAGGGACCTACAATGAGCAGTTCTTC. Amino acid sequence: CASSKTGTYNEQFF.

The V gene is TRBV7-3, the J gene TRBJ2-5; no reliable D call. Germline V gene lookup returns CDR1 SGHTA and CDR2 FQGTGA. This CDR3 contains 13 residues. Between the trimmed V and J ends, which lost 5 bases and 4 bases, there was a span of 11 bases. The CDR3 bases are TGTGCCAGCAGCCCGAGAGAGAGAGAGACCCAGTACTTC. Amino acid sequence: CASSPRERETQYF.

This clone was detected once. The chain uses TRBV19 and TRBJ1-5, with 8 nucleotides matching TRBD1. Germline CDR1 and CDR2: LNHDA and SQIVND (reference sequence). The CDR3 runs 15 residues. J lost 4 bases, V lost 5 bases, and 7 bases had no gene match. As DNA, the CDR3 is TGTGCCAGTAGTCTCAGACAGGGGACGAATCAGCCCCAGCATTTT. Amino acids: CASSLRQGTNQPQHF.

Only a few counts were recorded for this clone. The chain combines TRBV2 with TRBJ1-3; perhaps TRBD1 as D (5 bases). Trimming left V 5 bases short and J 0 bases short, with 8 bases between. This CDR3 comprises 14 residues. Germline V CDR1 and CDR2: SNHLY, FYNNEI. The CDR3 region is CASSKDNSGNTIYF. Written as DNA, the CDR3 is TGTGCCAGCAGTAAGGACAACTCTGGAAACACCATATATTTT.

The V call is TRBV7-9, the J call TRBJ1-1; TRBD1 aligns across 10 bases. Losses at the gene ends were 2 bases for V and 5 bases for J; bases not matched to a gene: 5. The V gene's germline CDR1 is SEHNR and CDR2 FQNEAQ (reference sequence). This CDR3 contains 15 residues. The CDR3 nucleotides read TGTGCCAGCAGCTTAATAGGGACAGGGGAGACTGAAGCTTTCTTT. Amino acid sequence: CASSLIGTGETEAFF.